The source of this T cell receptor beta chain is a study of blood T cell repertoires in COVID-19. On the study more broadly: PBMCs, B-cell-depleted T cells, or T cells were the source of the cDNA or gDNA that made up the material.

The germline V gene has CDR1 GTSNPN and CDR2 SVGIG (reference sequence). The CDR3 has 14 amino acids. After removal of 4 bases from V and 4 bases from J, the junction contained 5 bases not matched to a gene. Clones were read by immunoSEQ multiplex PCR, and TCRdb kept only the in-frame ones, dropping some. Among under 130,000 clones listed, approximately 89% were seen once. The source material was peripheral blood. The TCR originated in a woman older than 75 in a cohort sampled during active COVID-19. This chain joins TRBV30 and TRBJ1-4; 8 nucleotides align to TRBD1. CDR3 loop: CAWTGGKGNEKLFF. In DNA, the CDR3 is TGTGCCTGGACAGGGGGCAAGGGTAATGAAAAACTGTTTTTT.